Below, one T cell receptor (beta chain) is given with its context. As originally analysed: Amplification of reference gene primers provided the estimated nucleated cell counts. The protocol was immunoSEQ multiplex PCR, while the TCRdb copy is restricted to in-frame clones and leaves out a portion. V and J calls and clone size follow that table, whereas D and trimming were derived from the DNA. This sample has fewer than 80,000 clones, with about 93% found just once. The CDR3 has 13 amino acids. Germline V gives CDR1 SGDLS, CDR2 YYNGEE. Trimming removed 1 base from V and 6 bases from J, with 10 bases in between. The data derive from a study of blood T cell repertoires in COVID-19. Study details: Acute and convalescent COVID-19 samples came from the United States, Italy and Spain. Sample material is recorded as cDNA or gDNA derived from T cells, B-cell-depleted T cells, or PBMCs.

Sequenced: peripheral blood. The TCR originated in a human donor in a cohort sampled during active COVID-19. This sequence joins TRBV9 and TRBJ1-1, with no clear D. CDR3 DNA sequence: TGTGCCAGCAGCGTATTCGGTAATCCTGAAGCTTTCTTT. It yields the protein CASSVFGNPEAFF.